This entry lists 18 T cell receptor beta chains sequenced from one sample in a study of PD-1 blockade in classical Hodgkin lymphoma. Profiled with immunoSEQ multiplex PCR; TCRdb holds only in-frame clones, not every one. This table holds 80,000 to 100,000 clones, approximately 94% found once. Time point here: cycle 4 day 1 (C4D1), after around six weeks of nivolumab. Every patient had relapsed following autologous stem cell transplantation, and cohorts differed in brentuximab vedotin exposure. Sequenced here: peripheral blood mononuclear cells (PBMCs), sampled before the fourth cycle of nivolumab. These receptors were taken from a human donor with classical Hodgkin lymphoma.

This chain joins TRBV18 and TRBJ2-5, with D possibly matching TRBD2 (6 bases). This CDR3 is built from 13 residues. Per germline, CDR1 KGHSH and CDR2 LQKENI. V was clipped by 3 bases and J by 5 bases, with 10 bases between them. The CDR3 DNA reads TGTGCCAGCTCACCCCGGGAGACGGAGACCCAGTACTTC. Protein sequence: CASSPRETETQYF.

This chain connects TRBV10-3 to TRBJ2-4; possible D gene TRBD2, 7 bases. The V gene lost 0 bases and the J gene lost 0 bases, with 15 bases spanning the gap. CDR3 length: 18 amino acids. Germline CDR1 reads ENHRY; CDR2 reads SYGVKD. CDR3 sequence: CAISESAGARLAKNIQYF. The DNA of the CDR3 is TGTGCCATCAGTGAGTCGGCGGGGGCGCGATTAGCCAAAAACATTCAGTACTTC.

This chain uses TRBV28 with TRBJ2-1; 7 nucleotides match TRBD2. CDR1 MDHEN and CDR2 SYDVKM come from the germline V gene. This CDR3 has 17 residues. V lost 1 base and J lost 2; bases outside the gene matches: 8. The CDR3 here is CASSLYPRLAAYNEQFF. DNA for the CDR3: TGTGCCAGCAGTTTATACCCCCGGCTAGCGGCCTACAATGAGCAGTTCTTC.

V gene TRBV7-9 combines with J gene TRBJ2-7; 11 bases are shared with TRBD2. Germline CDR1 and CDR2: SEHNR and FQNEAQ (reference sequence). This CDR3 has 16 amino acids. J lost 2 bases, V lost 5 bases, and 8 bases had no gene match. The CDR3 reads CASSQTGLAVPYEQYF. CDR3 DNA sequence: TGTGCCAGCAGCCAGACGGGACTAGCGGTACCCTACGAGCAGTACTTC. The full variable domain, completed using reference TRBV7-9 and TRBJ2-7, is DTGVSQNPRHKITKRGQNVTFRCDPISEHNRLYWYRQTLGQGPEFLTYFQNEAQLEKSRLLSDRFSAERPKGSFSTLEIQRTEQGDSAMYLCASSQTGLAVPYEQYFGPGTRLTVT.

The rearrangement links TRBV27 to TRBJ1-5; D is unclear. The germline gives CDR1 MNHEY, CDR2 SMNVEV (reference sequence). The CDR3 is 12 residues long. V dropped 5 bases and J dropped 3 bases, with 5 bases sitting between them. CDR3 in amino acids: CASSPPNQPQHF. CDR3 nucleotide sequence: TGTGCCAGCAGTCCTCCCAATCAGCCCCAGCATTTT.

The CDR3 reads CASSPASGSRGEQFF. The CDR3 DNA reads TGCGCCAGCAGCCCGGCTAGCGGGAGTCGCGGTGAGCAGTTCTTC. The chain has TRBV5-1 and TRBJ2-1; 10 nucleotides align to TRBD2. J gave up 9 bases and V 4 bases, and 10 bases lay outside the gene matches. Looked up from germline, CDR1 is SGHRS and CDR2 is YFSETQ. The CDR3 has 15 amino acids.

The rearrangement uses TRBV29-1 and TRBJ2-3; D gene ambiguous. This CDR3 has 13 residues. Germline CDR1 SQVTM, CDR2 ANQGSEA. The V and J ends lost 6 bases and 1 base respectively, with 11 bases between them. The chain's CDR3 is CSVERVGTDTQYF. In DNA form, the CDR3 reads TGCAGCGTGGAAAGAGTTGGCACAGATACGCAGTATTTT.

This clone was seen a handful of times. The V gene is TRBV2, the J gene TRBJ1-2; TRBD1 might be the D (6 bases). CDR3 size: 12 residues. Germline V gene sequence: CDR1 SNHLY, CDR2 FYNNEI. The V end was cut by 7 bases, the J end by 4 bases, with 10 bases between. The CDR3 DNA is TGTGCCAGCACGCAGGGGATCTATGGCTACACCTTC. Encoded protein: CASTQGIYGYTF.

The V gene is TRBV27, the J gene TRBJ1-2; 9 nucleotides line up with TRBD1. CDR3 size: 14 residues. Germline assignment: CDR1 MNHEY and CDR2 SMNVEV (reference sequence). V was pared by 6 bases and J by 9 bases, with 11 bases of the junction left unmatched. The CDR3 coding sequence is TGTGCCAGCAGACCTACCGGGACAGGGAGTCGCTACACCTTC. It specifies CASRPTGTGSRYTF.

The chain carries TRBV27 and TRBJ1-1; weak D call: TRBD1 (6 bases). The V end lost 3 bases, the J end lost 0 bases, and 11 bases lay between the germline ends. This CDR3 has 15 residues. Per germline, CDR1 MNHEY and CDR2 SMNVEV (reference sequence). The CDR3 reads CASSLDRLMNTEAFF. In nucleotides, the CDR3 is TGTGCCAGCAGTTTGGACAGACTAATGAACACTGAAGCTTTCTTT.

The chain couples TRBV4-2 to TRBJ1-3; D gene ambiguous. Germline-derived CDR1 and CDR2 are LGHNA and YNFKEQ. The CDR3 has 17 residues. Trimming shortened V by 0 bases and J by 0 bases, and 12 bases separated the two germline ends. The CDR3 reads CASSQDQPQSSGNTIYF. DNA of the CDR3: TGTGCCAGCAGCCAAGATCAACCACAGAGCTCTGGAAACACCATATATTTT.

The chain is built from TRBV19 and TRBJ1-2; possibly TRBD1 for D (6 bases). Germline CDR1 and CDR2: LNHDA and SQIVND (reference sequence). The V and J ends lost 3 bases and 2 bases respectively, with 13 bases between them. This CDR3 contains 15 residues. The CDR3 protein is CASSIGTQGNYGYTF. As DNA, the CDR3 is TGTGCCAGTAGTATTGGTACACAGGGCAACTATGGCTACACCTTC.

The chain employs TRBV19 and TRBJ1-2; the D is unclear. The CDR3 covers 14 residues. V was pared by 8 bases and J by 0 bases, with 13 bases between. In germline, CDR1 is LNHDA, CDR2 SQIVND (reference sequence). Here the CDR3 reads CASLRRDSNYGYTF. In DNA, the CDR3 is TGTGCCAGTCTCCGCAGAGACTCTAACTATGGCTACACCTTC.

V usage is TRBV18 and J usage is TRBJ2-3; no clear D. The germline V gene encodes CDR1 KGHSH and CDR2 LQKENI. V was shortened by 2 bases and J by 7 bases, with 16 bases between the two germline ends. The CDR3 length is 15 residues. The DNA of the CDR3 is TGTGCCAGCTCACCAGGCCCGAAACTTGTGAATACGCAGTATTTT. Residues: CASSPGPKLVNTQYF.

The V and J genes are TRBV19 and TRBJ2-4; D gene uncertain. The V and J ends lost 0 bases and 0 bases respectively, with 9 bases between them. Germline CDR1 and CDR2: LNHDA and SQIVND (reference sequence). This CDR3 has 16 residues. CDR3 sequence reads: CASSIDGVLAKNIQYF. CDR3 DNA: TGTGCCAGTAGTATAGACGGCGTCCTAGCCAAAAACATTCAGTACTTC. The variable domain in full, completed from reference TRBV19 and TRBJ2-4, reads DGGITQSPKYLFRKEGQNVTLSCEQNLNHDAMYWYRQDPGQGLRLIYYSQIVNDFQKGDIAEGYSVSREKKESFPLTVTSAQKNPTAFYLCASSIDGVLAKNIQYFGAGTRLSVL.

The CDR3 here is CASSGDDRERGYTF. CDR3 bases: TGTGCCAGCAGCGGAGACGACAGGGAACGCGGCTACACCTTC. The chain couples TRBV7-9 to TRBJ1-2; 7 nucleotides match TRBD1. The CDR3 is 14 amino acids. Per the germline V gene, CDR1 is SEHNR and CDR2 is FQNEAQ (reference sequence). The trim removed 5 bases at V and 8 bases at J, leaving 11 bases unmatched.

The chain combines TRBV7-2 with TRBJ1-5; D possibly corresponds to TRBD1 (5 bases). There are 15 residues in the CDR3. With 5 bases removed from V and 3 bases from J, the gap between germline ends came to 14 bases. Germline assignment: CDR1 SGHTA and CDR2 FQGNSA. DNA of the CDR3: TGTGCCAGCAGCCCAGAGGAGGGGCCCAATCAGCCCCAGCATTTT. It translates to CASSPEEGPNQPQHF.

The rearrangement joins TRBV6-5 to TRBJ1-2; D is uncertain. Germline V gene sequence: CDR1 MNHEY, CDR2 SVGAGI. With 4 bases removed from V and 6 bases from J, the gap between germline ends came to 9 bases. CDR3 length: 12 amino acids. CDR3 in DNA: TGTGCCAGCAGTTCCCAACCCCATGGCTACACCTTC. The encoded protein is CASSSQPHGYTF.